Below, 25 T cell receptor beta chains from the same sample are listed, as sequenced in a study of blood T cell repertoires in COVID-19. Clones were sequenced by immunoSEQ multiplex PCR, and TCRdb holds only the in-frame ones, with some missing. There are some 170,000 clones in the sample; nearly 80% occur only once, and approximately 26% lies in the top ten. Sequencing input: peripheral blood. Receptors were obtained from a woman in her sixties or seventies with acute or convalescent COVID-19.

The CDR3 DNA reads TGTGCCAGCAGTTCGTACGGGACTAGGGCCGACAATGAGCAGTTCTTC. Its protein product is CASSSYGTRADNEQFF. The chain carries TRBV28 and TRBJ2-1, with 8 bases identical to TRBD2. This CDR3 comprises 16 residues. The germline V gene has CDR1 MDHEN and CDR2 SYDVKM. V lost 4 bases to trimming and J lost 5 bases; unmatched junction nucleotides: 10.

This chain uses TRBV5-6 with TRBJ2-1, with 9 nucleotides matching TRBD2. The CDR3 has 15 amino acids. With 2 bases clipped from V and 6 bases from J, the junction kept 6 bases outside the gene matches. CDR1 is SGHDT and CDR2 is YYEEEE in the germline V gene. For the CDR3, the DNA is TGTGCCAGCAGCTTCGCGGGAGGGCCAGGCAATGAGCAGTTCTTC. Protein sequence: CASSFAGGPGNEQFF.

V is TRBV21-1 and J is TRBJ2-7; TRBD2 is the table's D call and was not checked against the DNA. TRBV21-1 is classified as a pseudogene. CDR3 size: 16 residues. The DNA for the CDR3 is TGTGCCAGCAGCGAGGCGACGGGCTGGAGGGAGTACGAGCAGTACTTC. Residues: CASSEATGWREYEQYF.

V is TRBV5-1 and J is TRBJ2-1; 12 nucleotides align to TRBD1. CDR1 is SGHRS, CDR2 YFSETQ, per germline. CDR3 length: 17 residues. The V gene end was trimmed by 4 bases and the J gene end by 6 bases; junction bases not matched to a gene: 11. CDR3 bases: TGCGCCAGCAGCGACCGGGACAGGGGGCAATTGGGCAATGAGCAGTTCTTC. As protein: CASSDRDRGQLGNEQFF. Full variable domain (rest looked up from reference TRBV5-1 and TRBJ2-1): KAGVTQTPRYLIKTRGQQVTLSCSPISGHRSVSWYQQTPGQGLQFLFEYFSETQRNKGNFPGRFSGRQFSNSRSEMNVSTLELGDSALYLCASSDRDRGQLGNEQFFGPGTRLTVL.

The chain joins TRBV29-1 to TRBJ1-5, with 9 bases matching TRBD1. Germline V lookup: CDR1 SQVTM, CDR2 ANQGSEA. The CDR3 runs to 16 residues. V gave up 5 bases and J gave up 4 bases; unmatched junction bases: 12. The CDR3 is CSVTASGTGFNQPQHF. The CDR3 DNA is TGCAGCGTTACGGCTTCCGGGACAGGGTTTAATCAGCCCCAGCATTTT.

The chain employs TRBV6-5 and TRBJ1-2, with 9 bases lining up with TRBD1. Germline V gives CDR1 MNHEY, CDR2 SVGAGI. Trimming cost V 6 bases and J 8 bases; bases outside gene matches: 7. The CDR3 extends over 13 amino acids. The CDR3 sequence: CASSRTGDLGYTF. In DNA form, the CDR3 reads TGTGCCAGCAGCAGGACAGGGGATCTCGGCTACACCTTC.

This chain connects TRBV2 to TRBJ2-1; D might be TRBD1 (7 bases). This CDR3 is 15 amino acids long. V shed 3 bases and J shed 4 bases, with 13 bases lying between them. Germline CDR1 SNHLY, CDR2 FYNNEI. Here the CDR3 reads CASSEEGAPYNEQFF. The DNA of the CDR3 is TGTGCCAGCAGTGAGGAGGGGGCTCCTTACAATGAGCAGTTCTTC.

The chain uses TRBV5-8 and TRBJ2-7, with D possibly TRBD1 on 6 matching bases. Per the germline V gene, CDR1 is SGHTS and CDR2 is YDEGEE. V was pared by 4 bases and J by 2 bases, with 13 bases between. This CDR3 is 14 amino acids long. The CDR3 reads CASSLNTGTYEQYF. Written as DNA, the CDR3 is TGTGCCAGCAGCCTAAACACAGGGACCTACGAGCAGTACTTC.

The rearrangement joins TRBV30 to TRBJ1-5, with D uncertain. Trimming pared 0 bases from V and 2 bases from J, leaving 11 bases between. From germline, CDR1 is GTSNPN and CDR2 SVGIG (reference sequence). CDR3 length equals 15 residues. The CDR3 bases are TGTGCCTGGAGTGTACCCGGGAGCGGCAATCAGCCCCAGCATTTT. Its protein product is CAWSVPGSGNQPQHF.

This clone was observed once. The chain employs TRBV29-1 and TRBJ2-1; possibly TRBD1 for D (5 bases). CDR1 and CDR2 from the germline V gene are SQVTM and ANQGSEA. CDR3 length: 13 amino acids. V was clipped by 8 bases and J by 5 bases, with 16 bases between them. The CDR3 bases are TGCAGCCTCACAGGCTGGGGTAACAATGAGCAGTTCTTC. Translating it yields CSLTGWGNNEQFF.

This clone was found a few times. This chain links TRBV7-2 with TRBJ2-4; a possible D gene is TRBD2 (5 bases). The CDR3 has 14 amino acids. Trimming took 4 bases from V and 6 from J, leaving 13 bases between them. Germline CDR1 SGHTA, CDR2 FQGNSA. CDR3 coding DNA: TGTGCCAGCAGCTCAGGACTGTCGGGAAACATTCAGTACTTC. Its protein product is CASSSGLSGNIQYF. Together with reference TRBV7-2 and TRBJ2-4, the CDR3 gives the full variable domain: GAGVSQSPSNKVTEKGKDVELRCDPISGHTALYWYRQSLGQGLEFLIYFQGNSAPDKSGLPSDRFSAERTGGSVSTLTIQRTQQEDSAVYLCASSSGLSGNIQYFGAGTRLSVL.

The chain carries TRBV27 and TRBJ1-5; D not resolved. This CDR3 is 17 amino acids long. CDR1 and CDR2 from the germline V gene are MNHEY and SMNVEV (reference sequence). With 2 bases removed from V and 1 base from J, the gap between germline ends came to 15 bases. The CDR3 DNA sequence: TGTGCCAGCAGTTTAATACCCCCCAGTCGAAGCAATCAGCCCCAGCATTTT. Encoded protein: CASSLIPPSRSNQPQHF.

This clone was picked up a small number of times. The genes are TRBV14 and TRBJ2-1; 14 bases are shared with TRBD2. This CDR3 is 15 amino acids long. The junction had 4 bases not matched to a gene; V was cut back by 3 bases and J by 9 bases. Germline CDR1 is SGHDN and CDR2 is FVKESK. CDR3 sequence: CASSQTGLAGAEQFF. The CDR3 coding sequence is TGTGCCAGCAGCCAGACGGGACTAGCGGGAGCTGAGCAGTTCTTC.

The V gene is TRBV7-3, the J gene TRBJ2-2; perhaps TRBD1 as D (5 bases). Germline V CDR1 and CDR2: SGHTA, FQGTGA. Trimming shortened V by 2 bases and J by 4 bases, and 20 bases separated the two germline ends. The CDR3 length is 18 residues. CDR3 sequence reads: CASSLFRTAGKGTGELFF. The CDR3 bases are TGTGCCAGCAGCTTATTTCGGACGGCAGGGAAAGGCACCGGGGAGCTGTTTTTT.

This clone was detected a few times. The rearrangement links TRBV5-1 to TRBJ2-7, with 8 bases that match TRBD1. Germline trimming cut 7 bases from V and 5 bases from J; bases unmatched to any gene: 5. The CDR3 length is 12 residues. Per germline, CDR1 SGHRS and CDR2 YFSETQ. The CDR3 DNA reads as TGCGCCAGCGGACAGGGCGTAGACGAGCAGTACTTC. Its protein is CASGQGVDEQYF.

This chain connects TRBV18 to TRBJ1-4; TRBD1 might be the D (6 bases). Germline V gives CDR1 KGHSH, CDR2 LQKENI. The CDR3 consists of 15 residues. The V end was cut by 2 bases, the J end by 5 bases, with 12 bases between. The chain's CDR3 is CASSPDRTENEKLFF. The CDR3 DNA reads as TGTGCCAGCTCACCAGATCGGACAGAGAATGAAAAACTGTTTTTT.

The genes are TRBV15 and TRBJ2-5, with TRBD1 matching over 7 bases. CDR1 LNHNV and CDR2 YYDKDF come from the germline V gene (reference sequence). The length of the CDR3 is 14 residues. V was pared by 1 base and J by 5 bases, with 4 bases of the junction left unmatched. CDR3 DNA sequence: TGTGCCACCAGCAGAGGACAGGGCGTGGAGACCCAGTACTTC. Translation: CATSRGQGVETQYF.

This clone came up once. The J gene is TRBJ2-5, the V gene TRBV5-6; 10 bases are a match to TRBD2. The trim removed 6 bases at V and 5 bases at J, leaving 13 bases unmatched. CDR1 and CDR2 from the germline V gene are SGHDT and YYEEEE. The CDR3 runs 16 residues. The CDR3 protein is CASTSGSGRSGETQYF. The CDR3 coding sequence is TGTGCCAGCACATCGGGTAGCGGGAGGTCGGGTGAGACCCAGTACTTC.

This chain links TRBV5-6 with TRBJ1-5, with TRBD1 matching 10 bases. The CDR3 has 15 residues. The V segment lost 3 bases and the J segment 6 bases; nucleotides outside the gene matches: 6. Germline assignment: CDR1 SGHDT and CDR2 YYEEEE. The CDR3 region is CASSSRQGAFQPQHF. CDR3 nucleotide sequence: TGTGCCAGCAGCTCACGACAGGGGGCCTTTCAGCCCCAGCATTTT. Drawing the rest from reference TRBV5-6 and TRBJ1-5, the complete variable domain is DAGVTQSPTHLIKTRGQQVTLRCSPKSGHDTVSWYQQALGQGPQFIFQYYEEEERQRGNFPDRFSGHQFPNYSSELNVNALLLGDSALYLCASSSRQGAFQPQHFGDGTRLSIL.

V gene TRBV6-5 combines with J gene TRBJ1-1; TRBD1 aligns across 11 bases. CDR3 length: 15 residues. Trimming at V came to 6 bases and at J to 4 bases, leaving 7 bases not matched to a gene. Germline CDR1 MNHEY, CDR2 SVGAGI. The CDR3: CASSRLGQGATEAFF. The CDR3 nucleotides read TGTGCCAGCAGCCGACTAGGACAGGGGGCCACTGAAGCTTTCTTT.

The chain has TRBV5-1 and TRBJ2-1; the match to TRBD2 covers 7 bases. Germline V CDR1 and CDR2: SGHRS, YFSETQ. This CDR3 spans 15 amino acids. V lost 3 bases and J lost 1; bases outside the gene matches: 4. The CDR3 region is CASSSASGSYNEQFF. The CDR3 DNA follows: TGCGCCAGCAGCTCTGCTAGCGGATCCTACAATGAGCAGTTCTTC.

This clone appeared once. Other nucleotide sequences from this sample produce the same CDR3. J is TRBJ1-5 and V is TRBV5-1, with TRBD1 as a possible D gene (5 bases). Looked up from germline, CDR1 is SGHRS and CDR2 is YFSETQ. V lost 0 bases, J lost 4 bases, and 11 bases lay in between. This CDR3 spans 15 amino acids. The CDR3: CASSLGQGWNQPQHF. DNA for the CDR3: TGCGCCAGCAGCTTGGGGCAGGGTTGGAATCAGCCCCAGCATTTT.

J is TRBJ2-2 and V is TRBV5-6, with 7 positions matching TRBD2. CDR3 length equals 15 residues. Trimming removed 4 bases from V and 1 base from J; junction bases left unmatched: 4. Germline CDR1 SGHDT, CDR2 YYEEEE. Written as DNA, the CDR3 is TGTGCCAGCAGCGTGGGACTACAGAACACCGGGGAGCTGTTTTTT. Translated: CASSVGLQNTGELFF.

This clone was counted a single time. This chain uses TRBV19 with TRBJ2-5; TRBD1 agrees at 7 bases. J gave up 1 base and V 8 bases, and 7 bases lay outside the gene matches. Germline V gives CDR1 LNHDA, CDR2 SQIVND (reference sequence). CDR3 length equals 14 residues. The CDR3 DNA reads TGTGCCAGTTCCTCAGGGGGTTTCCAAGAGACCCAGTACTTC. Encoded protein: CASSSGGFQETQYF.

The chain is built from TRBV11-1 and TRBJ2-7; D remains ambiguous. This CDR3 is built from 14 residues. CDR1 and CDR2 from the germline V gene are SGHAT and FQDESV (reference sequence). V was shortened by 1 base and J by 1 base, with 8 bases between the two germline ends. CDR3 protein: CASSLGWRSYEQYF. CDR3 nucleotides: TGTGCCAGCAGCTTAGGGTGGCGGTCCTACGAGCAGTACTTC.